This TCR beta chain was sequenced for a study of T cell therapy after organ transplantation. Overall study context: Patients received up to 6 T cell doses every 2 weeks.

Described time point: 20-29 weeks after completion of therapy. With regard to this clone: No antigen is known for it.

The protocol was immunoSEQ multiplex PCR, while the TCRdb copy is restricted to in-frame clones and leaves out a portion. The data show about 20,000 clones, around 83% seen once. The germline V gene has CDR1 SGDLS and CDR2 YYNGEE. The CDR3 consists of 13 residues. The ends were cut back, 3 bases at V and 3 bases at J, with 9 bases in the middle. The origin of this receptor is a human patient who had received a solid organ transplant and had CMV disease. Part of the T cells may come from the graft donor. V and J are TRBV9 and TRBJ1-1, with D unresolved. The sample here was CD8+ T cells from blood, taken after autologous CMV-specific T cell therapy. The CDR3 here is CASSASTDTEAFF. CDR3 sequence (DNA): TGTGCCAGCAGCGCTTCCACCGACACTGAAGCTTTCTTT.